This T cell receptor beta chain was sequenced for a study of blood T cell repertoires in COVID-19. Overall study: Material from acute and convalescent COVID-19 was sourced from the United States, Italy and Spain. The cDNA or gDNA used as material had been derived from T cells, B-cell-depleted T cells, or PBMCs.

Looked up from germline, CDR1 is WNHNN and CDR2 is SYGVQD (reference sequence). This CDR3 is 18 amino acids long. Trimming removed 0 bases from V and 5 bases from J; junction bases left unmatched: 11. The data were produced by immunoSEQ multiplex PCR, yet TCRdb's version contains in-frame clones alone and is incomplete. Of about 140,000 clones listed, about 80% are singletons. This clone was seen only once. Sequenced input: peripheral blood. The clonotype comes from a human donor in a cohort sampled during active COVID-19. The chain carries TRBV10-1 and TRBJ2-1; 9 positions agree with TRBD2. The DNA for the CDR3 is TGCGCCAGCAGTGAGTCAAGTCGGGGACTAGCAGACAACAATGAGCAGTTCTTC. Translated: CASSESSRGLADNNEQFF.